Listed here are 15 T cell receptor beta chains from one sample, sequenced in a study of blood T cell repertoires in COVID-19. Profiling relied on immunoSEQ multiplex PCR, and the TCRdb table lists in-frame clones only, not all of them. Among about 180,000 clones, approximately 81% were seen once, and the ten largest hold more than 9%. The material sequenced was peripheral blood. The source is an elderly woman with active or convalescent COVID-19.

As concerns this clone: Other DNA sequences within the sample encode an identical CDR3. This chain uses TRBV3-1 (or the pseudogene TRBV3-2) with TRBJ2-7; D uncertain. V shed 0 bases and J shed 3 bases, with 6 bases lying between them. CDR3 size: 13 residues. Germline CDR1 and CDR2: LGHDT and YNNKEL (reference sequence). The CDR3: CASSQDRRYEQYF. CDR3 DNA sequence: TGTGCCAGCAGCCAAGACAGGCGCTACGAGCAGTACTTC.

CDR3 loop: CASTRTGVYGYTF. CDR3 nucleotides: TGTGCCAGCACCCGGACAGGGGTGTATGGCTACACCTTC. The V gene is TRBV12-3 or TRBV12-4, the J gene TRBJ1-2; 9 nucleotides agree with TRBD1. This CDR3 spans 13 amino acids. Unmatched junction bases numbered 5, after V lost 7 bases and J lost 5 bases.

The V gene is TRBV6-1, the J gene TRBJ1-1; the D gene is possibly TRBD1 (6 bases). V shed 2 bases and J shed 11 bases, with 18 bases lying between them. CDR1 MNHNS and CDR2 SASEGT come from the germline V gene. CDR3 length: 14 amino acids. CDR3 nucleotides: TGTGCCAGCAGTGAAAGGGGGGGACCCGGGGGCGCTTTCTTT. This gives the protein CASSERGGPGGAFF.

The chain combines TRBV3-1 (or the pseudogene TRBV3-2) with TRBJ2-5; 12 bases match TRBD2. The CDR3 is 14 amino acids. The trim removed 7 bases at V and 4 bases at J, leaving 4 bases unmatched. Germline CDR1 reads LGHDT; CDR2 reads YNNKEL (reference sequence). For the CDR3, the DNA is TGTGCCAGCAAACCGACTAGCGGGGGAGAGACCCAGTACTTC. Translated: CASKPTSGGETQYF.

The rearrangement joins TRBV5-4 to TRBJ2-1; 9 positions match TRBD2. With V trimmed by 5 bases and J by 2 bases, 2 bases remained unmatched. CDR1 and CDR2 from the germline V gene are SGHNT and YYREEE (reference sequence). The CDR3 is made up of 14 amino acids. The CDR3 DNA sequence: TGTGCCAGCAGTAGCGGGAGCGCCTACAATGAGCAGTTCTTC. It is translated as CASSSGSAYNEQFF.

This rearrangement joins TRBV28 to TRBJ2-7, with 12 positions matching TRBD2. Germline loops: CDR1 MDHEN, CDR2 SYDVKM. This CDR3 is 15 amino acids long. J gave up 2 bases and V 6 bases, and 5 bases lay outside the gene matches. This CDR3 is CASRDWTSGTYEQYF. The DNA of the CDR3 is TGTGCCAGCAGGGATTGGACTAGCGGGACCTACGAGCAGTACTTC.

The genes are TRBV4-1 and TRBJ2-7; 9 nucleotides agree with TRBD2. Germline loops: CDR1 MGHRA, CDR2 YSYEKL. The CDR3 runs to 14 residues. The ends lost 11 bases at V and 3 bases at J; junction bases unmatched: 11. CDR3 region: CACLSLAGYYEQYF. CDR3 DNA: TGCGCCTGCCTCAGTCTAGCGGGATACTACGAGCAGTACTTC.

The CDR3 protein is CSVVLGARNTIYF. CDR3 nucleotides: TGCAGCGTTGTTTTGGGAGCGCGAAACACCATATATTTT. The rearrangement joins TRBV29-1 to TRBJ1-3; D gene unclear. With 4 bases removed from V and 5 bases from J, the gap between germline ends came to 12 bases. The CDR3 is made up of 13 amino acids. Per germline, CDR1 SQVTM and CDR2 ANQGSEA.

A word on this clone: The sample carries other DNA sequences with the same CDR3. The rearrangement uses TRBV5-1 and TRBJ2-1; 9 positions agree with TRBD1. Germline V lookup: CDR1 SGHRS, CDR2 YFSETQ. CDR3 size: 14 residues. V lost 2 bases, J lost 5 bases, and 2 bases stayed unmatched. In DNA form, the CDR3 reads TGCGCCAGCAGCTTAGACAGGGGGAACAATGAGCAGTTCTTC. Its translation is CASSLDRGNNEQFF.

The V and J genes are TRBV19 and TRBJ1-5, with a tentative D call TRBD1 (6 bases). Looked up from germline, CDR1 is LNHDA and CDR2 is SQIVND (reference sequence). The length of the CDR3 is 15 residues. Trimming cost V 4 bases and J 6 bases, with 16 bases left between them. The CDR3 coding sequence is TGTGCCAGTAGTAGAGGAGCCACAGGGATTCAGCCCCAGCATTTT. It codes for CASSRGATGIQPQHF.

The rearrangement joins TRBV10-2 to TRBJ2-7, with TRBD2 matching over 10 bases. CDR3 length equals 14 residues. Germline lookup yields CDR1 WSHSY and CDR2 SAAADI. J was trimmed by 2 bases and V by 2 bases; bases with no gene match: 0. CDR3 amino acids: CASSESGRAYEQYF. DNA for the CDR3: TGCGCCAGCAGTGAGAGCGGGAGGGCCTACGAGCAGTACTTC.

The chain has TRBV5-1 and TRBJ2-7; 7 bases align to TRBD2. CDR1 is SGHRS, CDR2 YFSETQ, per germline. The length of the CDR3 is 13 residues. V lost 1 base to trimming and J lost 2 bases; unmatched junction nucleotides: 0. The CDR3 DNA sequence: TGCGCCAGCAGCTTGAGCGGGGCCTACGAGCAGTACTTC. Translating it yields CASSLSGAYEQYF.

The table lists this clone with a few counts. The rearrangement links TRBV7-6 to TRBJ2-6; a weak D match, TRBD1 (6 bases). CDR3 length: 20 amino acids. The V and J ends lost 5 bases and 1 base respectively, with 24 bases between them. Germline CDR1 and CDR2: SGHVS and FNYEAQ. DNA of the CDR3: TGTGCCAGCAGCCAGGACAGCTCACAGTCGTCGGGGTCTGGGGCCAACGTCCTGACTTTC. It codes for CASSQDSSQSSGSGANVLTF.

The rearrangement joins TRBV18 to TRBJ1-1; 9 bases align to TRBD1. Germline V gene sequence: CDR1 KGHSH, CDR2 LQKENI. This CDR3 contains 16 residues. The J segment lost 9 bases and the V segment lost 2 bases, leaving 13 bases of the junction unmatched. This chain's CDR3 is CASSPIPGQGPTKAFF. CDR3 nucleotide sequence: TGTGCCAGCTCACCAATACCCGGACAGGGGCCGACCAAAGCTTTCTTT.

In its sample, this clone was seen once. This chain connects TRBV9 to TRBJ1-1, with TRBD1 as a possible D gene (5 bases). The CDR3 has 15 amino acids. Germline V gives CDR1 SGDLS, CDR2 YYNGEE. V lost 2 bases to trimming and J lost 6 bases, with 17 bases between them. CDR3 DNA sequence: TGTGCCAGCAGCGTGGGGCCGGGGGTCAACCCTGAAGCTTTCTTT. Protein: CASSVGPGVNPEAFF.